The 27 T cell receptor beta chains below come from one sample, sequenced in a study of cytotoxic CD8 clonotypes in ibrutinib-treated CLL. TCRdb's copy holds only in-frame clones and misses some; the assay was immunoSEQ multiplex PCR. The table has roughly 63,000 clones, approximately 57% seen once; the top ten hold over 12%. Here the sequenced sample was PBMCs, taken after 12 months of ibrutinib treatment. These receptors all come from a human donor with chronic lymphocytic leukemia.

This clone occurred a few times. In DNA, the CDR3 is TGCAGCGTTGAACGTCCGGGGACCTACGAGCAGTACTTC. It translates to CSVERPGTYEQYF. This chain joins TRBV29-1 and TRBJ2-7; tentatively, D is TRBD2 (5 bases). V was cut by 2 bases and J by 2 bases, with 10 bases left in between. The CDR3 covers 13 residues. CDR1 is SQVTM, CDR2 ANQGSEA, per germline.

This clone was seen a few times. This chain uses TRBV6-5 with TRBJ2-7, with TRBD1 identical over 9 bases. J gave up 1 base and V 6 bases, and 4 bases lay outside the gene matches. The CDR3 has 14 amino acids. Germline V gene sequence: CDR1 MNHEY, CDR2 SVGAGI. DNA of the CDR3: TGTGCCAGCAGAGAGACAGGGGGTTCCTACGAGCAGTACTTC. Residues: CASRETGGSYEQYF.

The chain couples TRBV5-1 to TRBJ2-3; the D gene is possibly TRBD1 (6 bases). The CDR3 has 14 residues. The V gene's germline CDR1 is SGHRS and CDR2 YFSETQ. Trimming shortened V by 4 bases and J by 4 bases, and 13 bases separated the two germline ends. Here the CDR3 DNA reads TGCGCCAGCAGCCGACAGGTGGGGTCAGATACGCAGTATTTT. It codes for CASSRQVGSDTQYF.

The chain couples TRBV5-1 to TRBJ2-7, with 8 bases fitting TRBD2. Germline V lookup: CDR1 SGHRS, CDR2 YFSETQ. This CDR3 is 17 amino acids long. V shed 0 bases, J shed 2 bases, and the junction held 10 bases outside the gene matches. DNA for the CDR3: TGCGCCAGCAGCTTGGGGGGGACTAGAGGCCCTACCTACGAGCAGTACTTC. Translated, it gives CASSLGGTRGPTYEQYF.

This clone was detected only a few times. The chain carries TRBV6-1 and TRBJ2-2; perhaps TRBD1 as D (7 bases). From germline, CDR1 is MNHNS and CDR2 SASEGT. Trimming stripped 6 bases from V and 5 bases from J, with 13 bases between. The CDR3 runs to 14 residues. CDR3 protein: CASRGGQTTGELFF. The CDR3 region has the DNA TGTGCCAGCAGGGGGGGACAGACTACCGGGGAGCTGTTTTTT.

The V and J genes are TRBV5-6 and TRBJ2-1; 7 bases map to TRBD1. The CDR3 runs 15 residues. Germline V gene lookup returns CDR1 SGHDT and CDR2 YYEEEE. With V trimmed by 4 bases and J by 2 bases, 6 bases remained unmatched. This CDR3 reads CASSIDRAPYNEQFF. The CDR3 nucleotides are TGTGCCAGCAGCATAGACAGGGCTCCCTACAATGAGCAGTTCTTC.

The chain carries TRBV5-1 and TRBJ2-1; D unclear. The CDR3 covers 14 residues. V lost 2 bases and J lost 0, with 6 bases in between. From germline, CDR1 is SGHRS and CDR2 YFSETQ. This CDR3 reads CASSLVGSYNEQFF. CDR3 sequence (DNA): TGCGCCAGCAGCTTAGTAGGCTCCTACAATGAGCAGTTCTTC. Using reference TRBV5-1 and TRBJ2-1 for the parts outside the CDR3, the full variable domain is KAGVTQTPRYLIKTRGQQVTLSCSPISGHRSVSWYQQTPGQGLQFLFEYFSETQRNKGNFPGRFSGRQFSNSRSEMNVSTLELGDSALYLCASSLVGSYNEQFFGPGTRLTVL.

The chain is built from TRBV4-1 and TRBJ2-2, with 7 positions matching TRBD1. With V trimmed by 4 bases and J by 5 bases, 7 bases remained unmatched. The germline V gene encodes CDR1 MGHRA and CDR2 YSYEKL. CDR3 length: 15 residues. The CDR3 DNA is TGCGCCAGCAGCCTATCGGGACAGCAAACCGGGGAGCTGTTTTTT. It yields the protein CASSLSGQQTGELFF.

The V call is TRBV28, the J call TRBJ2-7; TRBD1 might be the D (6 bases). The CDR3 contains 15 residues. The ends were cut back, 7 bases at V and 4 bases at J, with 20 bases in the middle. Germline CDR1 and CDR2: MDHEN and SYDVKM. The CDR3 region has the DNA TGTGCCAGCACCGACTTAACCGACAGGAGTTACGAGCAGTACTTC. Amino acids: CASTDLTDRSYEQYF.

This clone was counted at least ten times. The chain uses TRBV9 and TRBJ1-5; 9 bases are a match to TRBD1. The CDR3 covers 15 residues. Looked up from germline, CDR1 is SGDLS and CDR2 is YYNGEE. V was pared by 4 bases and J by 6 bases, with 8 bases of the junction left unmatched. The CDR3 DNA sequence: TGTGCCAGCAGCTTCGGGACAGGGAGAGGTCAGCCCCAGCATTTT. Its translation is CASSFGTGRGQPQHF.

The chain couples TRBV11-3 to TRBJ2-1; no clear D gene. CDR1 and CDR2 (germline): SGHNT, YENEEA. Trimming stripped 1 base from V and 9 bases from J, with 7 bases between. The CDR3 covers 12 residues. Here the CDR3 reads CASSLGLSEQFF. CDR3 nucleotides: TGTGCCAGCAGCTTAGGGCTTAGTGAGCAGTTCTTC.

The sample holds a few counts of this clone. The rearrangement uses TRBV6-5 and TRBJ2-1, with D possibly being TRBD2 (5 bases). The CDR3 runs 13 residues. Trimming stripped 6 bases from V and 6 bases from J, with 12 bases between. Germline assignment: CDR1 MNHEY and CDR2 SVGAGI. The CDR3 region is CASSRLPSNEQFF. For the CDR3, the DNA is TGTGCCAGCAGCCGACTACCTTCCAATGAGCAGTTCTTC.

In its sample, this clone was seen once. V gene TRBV5-1 combines with J gene TRBJ2-3, with 11 bases matching TRBD2. Germline values: CDR1 SGHRS, CDR2 YFSETQ. Trimming cost V 5 bases and J 4 bases; bases outside gene matches: 3. The CDR3 has 14 amino acids. CDR3 in amino acids: CASRLAGVADTQYF. The CDR3 nucleotides are TGCGCCAGCAGACTAGCGGGAGTAGCAGATACGCAGTATTTT.

In its sample, this clone was seen a few times. The chain joins TRBV5-1 to TRBJ2-2; the D gene is possibly TRBD2 (7 bases). Germline V gene data show CDR1 as SGHRS and CDR2 as YFSETQ. V dropped 2 bases and J dropped 6 bases, with 11 bases sitting between them. This CDR3 comprises 14 residues. CDR3 loop: CASSFTGRAGELFF. In DNA form, the CDR3 reads TGCGCCAGCAGCTTTACAGGGAGGGCCGGGGAGCTGTTTTTT.

This clone was seen a handful of times. The chain combines TRBV5-1 with TRBJ1-2; 7 bases match TRBD1. The CDR3 totals 13 residues. CDR1 and CDR2 (germline): SGHRS, YFSETQ. The junction had 8 bases not matched to a gene; V was cut back by 4 bases and J by 8 bases. CDR3 region: CASSPQGSEGYTF. CDR3 DNA: TGCGCCAGCAGCCCACAGGGGTCGGAAGGCTACACCTTC.

The chain uses TRBV7-9 and TRBJ1-2; D is unclear. V dropped 7 bases and J dropped 6 bases, with 12 bases sitting between them. The CDR3 runs to 12 residues. CDR1 SEHNR and CDR2 FQNEAQ come from the germline V gene (reference sequence). The DNA of the CDR3 is TGTGCCAGCACCTATTTGGAGAATGGCTACACCTTC. Translated, it gives CASTYLENGYTF. The full variable domain, rest sourced from reference TRBV7-9 and TRBJ1-2, is DTGVSQNPRHKITKRGQNVTFRCDPISEHNRLYWYRQTLGQGPEFLTYFQNEAQLEKSRLLSDRFSAERPKGSFSTLEIQRTEQGDSAMYLCASTYLENGYTFGSGTRLTVV.

This clone turned up a few times. Other DNA sequences in the same sample also yield this CDR3. This chain links TRBV10-2 with TRBJ2-7, with D perhaps assigned TRBD1 or TRBD2 (7 bases each). This CDR3 is built from 15 residues. From germline, CDR1 is WSHSY and CDR2 SAAADI. Trimming took off 2 bases at V and 2 bases at J, with 13 bases between the two ends. As DNA, the CDR3 is TGCGCCAGCAGTGAGAGGGGAGGGGGCACCTACGAGCAGTACGTC. It codes for CASSERGGGTYEQYV.

This sequence joins TRBV9 and TRBJ2-3; tentatively, D is TRBD2 (7 bases). V gave up 3 bases and J gave up 2 bases, with 16 bases separating them. From germline, CDR1 is SGDLS and CDR2 YYNGEE. This CDR3 spans 16 amino acids. The CDR3 loop is CASSGRGGPLTDTQYF. CDR3 bases: TGTGCCAGCAGCGGTAGGGGGGGTCCCCTCACAGATACGCAGTATTTT. The complete variable domain, with remaining parts taken from reference TRBV9 and TRBJ2-3, reads DSGVTQTPKHLITATGQRVTLRCSPRSGDLSVYWYQQSLDQGLQFLIQYYNGEERAKGNILERFSAQQFPDLHSELNLSSLELGDSALYFCASSGRGGPLTDTQYFGPGTRLTVL.

This chain uses TRBV10-3 with TRBJ1-2; unclear D gene. In germline, CDR1 is ENHRY, CDR2 SYGVKD. V was cut by 6 bases and J by 6 bases, with 11 bases left in between. The CDR3 length is 12 residues. As DNA, the CDR3 is TGTGCCATCAGCGACGACACCAATGGCTACACCTTC. Protein: CAISDDTNGYTF.

This clone has at least ten counts. The genes are TRBV7-2 and TRBJ2-7; D not certain. V was clipped by 1 base and J by 2 bases, with 3 bases between them. The CDR3 covers 12 residues. Germline values: CDR1 SGHTA, CDR2 FQGNSA. CDR3 in amino acids: CASSLVAYEQYF. The CDR3 coding sequence is TGTGCCAGCAGCTTAGTCGCCTACGAGCAGTACTTC.

This sequence joins TRBV2 and TRBJ1-3; no firm D call. Trimming removed 8 bases from V and 2 bases from J, with 19 bases in between. This CDR3 has 16 residues. The germline CDR1 and CDR2 sequences are SNHLY and FYNNEI. The CDR3, as DNA: TGTGCCAGCTCTCTCGAGACCCCCGCGACTGGAAACACCATATATTTT. The encoded protein is CASSLETPATGNTIYF.

The J gene is TRBJ2-1, the V gene TRBV19; TRBD1 agrees at 11 bases. Germline CDR1 reads LNHDA; CDR2 reads SQIVND (reference sequence). The CDR3 runs to 15 residues. V shed 7 bases, J shed 2 bases, and the junction held 4 bases outside the gene matches. The CDR3 coding sequence is TGTGCCAGTAACCCGGGACAGGGGGCCTACAATGAGCAGTTCTTC. Its protein product is CASNPGQGAYNEQFF.

This chain joins TRBV6-5 and TRBJ2-4; D remains unclear. Per germline, CDR1 MNHEY and CDR2 SVGAGI. CDR3 length: 14 residues. CDR3 nucleotides: TGTGCAAGATCTGGAGAGCCTGATCTCAACATTCAGTACTTC. Its translation is CARSGEPDLNIQYF.

This clone is medium-sized by share. The chain has TRBV9 and TRBJ1-6; unclear D gene. V lost 0 bases, J lost 7 bases, and 5 bases lay in between. The germline V gene has CDR1 SGDLS and CDR2 YYNGEE. The CDR3 has 13 amino acids. The CDR3 DNA is TGTGCCAGCAGCGTAGTGGAAAATTCACCCCTCCACTTT. This encodes CASSVVENSPLHF.

This chain uses TRBV6-5 with TRBJ1-5, with 9 bases fitting TRBD1. CDR3 length: 15 residues. CDR1 is MNHEY, CDR2 SVGAGI, per germline. Germline trimming cut 8 bases from V and 6 bases from J; bases unmatched to any gene: 11. CDR3 sequence (DNA): TGTGCCAGCGCAAGGGACAGGGAGGTCAGTCAGCCCCAGCATTTT. Protein product: CASARDREVSQPQHF.

V and J are TRBV7-9 and TRBJ2-5; TRBD2 might be the D (5 bases). Germline-derived CDR1 and CDR2 are SEHNR and FQNEAQ (reference sequence). V lost 1 base to trimming and J lost 4 bases, with 13 bases between them. The CDR3 sequence is 15 residues long. In nucleotides, the CDR3 is TGTGCCAGCAGCTTAGTTCAGATCGAGGGAGAGACCCAGTACTTC. Translated, it gives CASSLVQIEGETQYF.

In its sample, this clone was seen a few times. This chain links TRBV5-1 with TRBJ1-3, with 7 bases aligning to TRBD1. The CDR3 runs 16 residues. Germline V gene lookup returns CDR1 SGHRS and CDR2 YFSETQ. V was pared by 4 bases and J by 1 base, with 8 bases of the junction left unmatched. The CDR3 DNA is TGCGCCAGCAGCAGGGAGGACAGGCCGTCTGGAAACACCATATATTTT. This encodes CASSREDRPSGNTIYF.